This is a list of T cell receptor beta chains from one sample in a study of shared clonotypes between healthy human individuals. Assay used: immunoSEQ multiplex PCR; TCRdb lists only in-frame clones, some missing. The table includes about 2,500,000 clones, around 90% detected once. The sequencing input was naive CD4+ T cells sorted from blood. Receptors were obtained from a man aged 18 to 30 in good health. The CDR3 runs from the conserved cysteine through the conserved F or W. The D gene is left open where the match is weak. Clone size is given for some rows only: seen once, a few or many times, or a class if the clone is expanded.

d_call clone_size j_call v_call cdr3_nt cdr3_aa
TRBD2 - TRBJ2-7 TRBV7-9 TGTGCCAGCAGCCCTAGACTAGCGGGAGATAGCTACGAGCAGTACTTC CASSPRLAGDSYEQYF
- - TRBJ1-6 TRBV6-6 TGTGCCAGCAATTTTCAATCTGGACGTGACGGCTCACCCCTCCACTTT CASNFQSGRDGSPLHF
- - TRBJ1-6 TRBV30 TGTGCCTGGAGTGTACGGGGGCTCCTCTCCTATAATTCACCCCTCCACTTT CAWSVRGLLSYNSPLHF
- - TRBJ2-3 TRBV7-2 TGTGCCAGCAGCGCACAGGCCACAGATACGCAGTATTTT CASSAQATDTQYF
TRBD1 - TRBJ2-7 TRBV29-1 TGCAGCGTTGGCGGACAGGGTGGCGAGCAGTACTTC CSVGGQGGEQYF
- - TRBJ1-4 TRBV7-2 TGTGCCAGCAGCCAGACGGGGGCGCGGGGTGAAAAACTGTTTTTT CASSQTGARGEKLFF
TRBD1 - TRBJ2-7 TRBV7-9 TGTGCCAGCAGCCCCGGGACAGGGGCCGGCTACGAGCAGTACTTC CASSPGTGAGYEQYF
TRBD1 - TRBJ1-5 TRBV6-6 TGTGCCAGCAGACCCGAGGACAGGCGACAGCCCCAGCATTTT CASRPEDRRQPQHF
TRBD1 - TRBJ2-6 TRBV5-1 TGCGCCAGCAGCCCAGATACAGGGGCTGGGGCCAACGTCCTGACTTTC CASSPDTGAGANVLTF
TRBD1 - TRBJ2-3 TRBV11-2 TGTGCCAGCAGCCCTCGACTCTCTGGACAGGTCGCCACAGATACGCAGTATTTT CASSPRLSGQVATDTQYF
TRBD1 - TRBJ1-2 TRBV28 TGTGCCAGCACTGAGGGGGCTCTCTATGGCTACACCTTC CASTEGALYGYTF
TRBD2 - TRBJ2-3 TRBV5-1 TGCGCCAGCAGCGGGCTAGCGGGGGGCCTCACAGATACGCAGTATTTT CASSGLAGGLTDTQYF
TRBD2 - TRBJ2-5 TRBV14 TGTGCCAGCAGCAAGGGACTAGCGGGAGCAGAGACCCAGTACTTC CASSKGLAGAETQYF
- - TRBJ2-7 TRBV18 TGTGCCAGCTCACCAAACCGAGGGGGGGAAGGATTGGGCGAGCAGTACTTC CASSPNRGGEGLGEQYF
TRBD2 once TRBJ2-1 TRBV7-6 TGTGCCAGCAGCCCACTAGCGGGGCCGGGCTCCTACAATGAGCAGTTCTTC CASSPLAGPGSYNEQFF
TRBD2 - TRBJ2-1 TRBV30 TGTGCCTGGAGTGACCCCTGGGGGACTAGCGGGAGGTTGAACAATGAGCAGTTCTTC CAWSDPWGTSGRLNNEQFF